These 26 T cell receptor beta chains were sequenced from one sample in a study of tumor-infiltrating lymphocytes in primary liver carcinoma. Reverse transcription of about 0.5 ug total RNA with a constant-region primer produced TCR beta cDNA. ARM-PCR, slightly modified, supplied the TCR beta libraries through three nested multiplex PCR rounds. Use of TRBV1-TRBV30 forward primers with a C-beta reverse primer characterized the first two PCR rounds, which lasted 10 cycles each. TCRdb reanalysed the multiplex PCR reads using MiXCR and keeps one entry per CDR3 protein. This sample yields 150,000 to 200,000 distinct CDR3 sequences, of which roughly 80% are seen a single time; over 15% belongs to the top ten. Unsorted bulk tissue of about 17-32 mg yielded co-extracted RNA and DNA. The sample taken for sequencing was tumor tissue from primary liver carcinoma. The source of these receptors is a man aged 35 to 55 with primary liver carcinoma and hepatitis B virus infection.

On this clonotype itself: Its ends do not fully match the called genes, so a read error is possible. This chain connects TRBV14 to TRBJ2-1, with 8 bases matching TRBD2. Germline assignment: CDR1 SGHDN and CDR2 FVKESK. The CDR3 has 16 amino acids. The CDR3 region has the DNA TGTGCCAGCAATGCCGTAGCGGGATGGGTAAGCAATAAGCAGTTCTTC. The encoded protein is CASNAVAGWVSNKQFF.

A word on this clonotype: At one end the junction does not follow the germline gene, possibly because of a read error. The CDR3 DNA follows: TGCAGCGTATACGGGACTAGCGGGGAGTCCTACGAGCTGTATTTC. This sequence encodes CSVYGTSGESYELYF. V is TRBV29-1 and J is TRBJ2-7; 13 nucleotides align to TRBD2. The CDR3 is 15 amino acids. The germline gives CDR1 SQVTM, CDR2 ANQGSEA.

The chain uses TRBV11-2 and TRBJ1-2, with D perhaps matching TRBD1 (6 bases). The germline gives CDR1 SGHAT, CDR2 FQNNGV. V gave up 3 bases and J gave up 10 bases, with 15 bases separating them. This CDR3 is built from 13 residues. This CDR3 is CASSFERAGDYTF. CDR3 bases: TGTGCCAGCAGCTTTGAGAGGGCAGGGGACTACACCTTC. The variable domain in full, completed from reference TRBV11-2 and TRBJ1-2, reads EAGVAQSPRYKIIEKRQSVAFWCNPISGHATLYWYQQILGQGPKLLIQFQNNGVVDDSQLPKDRFSAERLKGVDSTLKIQPAKLEDSAVYLCASSFERAGDYTFGSGTRLTVV.

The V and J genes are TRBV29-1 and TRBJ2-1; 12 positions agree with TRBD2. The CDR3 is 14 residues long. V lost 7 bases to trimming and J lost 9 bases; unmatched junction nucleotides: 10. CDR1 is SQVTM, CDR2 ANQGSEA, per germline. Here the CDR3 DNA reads TGCAGCGGGCAAGGACTAGCGGGAACAGGTGAGCAGTTCTTC. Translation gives CSGQGLAGTGEQFF.

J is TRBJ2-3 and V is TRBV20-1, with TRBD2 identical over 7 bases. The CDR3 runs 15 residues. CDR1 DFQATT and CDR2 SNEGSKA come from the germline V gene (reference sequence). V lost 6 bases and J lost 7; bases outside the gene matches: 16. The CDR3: CSATALARVAHTQYF. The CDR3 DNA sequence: TGCAGTGCCACGGCACTAGCGAGAGTAGCACATACGCAGTATTTT.

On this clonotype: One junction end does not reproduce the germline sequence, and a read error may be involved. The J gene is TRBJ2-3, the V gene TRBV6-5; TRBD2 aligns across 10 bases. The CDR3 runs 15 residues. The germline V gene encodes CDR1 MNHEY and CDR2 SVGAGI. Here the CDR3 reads CGSNRALAGTHTQYF. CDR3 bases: TGTGGCAGCAACCGAGCACTAGCGGGAACACATACGCAGTATTTT.

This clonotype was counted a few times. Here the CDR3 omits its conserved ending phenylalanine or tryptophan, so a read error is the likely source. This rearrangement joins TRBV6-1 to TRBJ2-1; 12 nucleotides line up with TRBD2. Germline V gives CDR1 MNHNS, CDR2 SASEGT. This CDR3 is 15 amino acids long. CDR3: CASSETSGSSHEQFI. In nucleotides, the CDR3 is TGTGCCAGCAGTGAGACTAGCGGGAGTTCCCATGAACAGTTCATC.

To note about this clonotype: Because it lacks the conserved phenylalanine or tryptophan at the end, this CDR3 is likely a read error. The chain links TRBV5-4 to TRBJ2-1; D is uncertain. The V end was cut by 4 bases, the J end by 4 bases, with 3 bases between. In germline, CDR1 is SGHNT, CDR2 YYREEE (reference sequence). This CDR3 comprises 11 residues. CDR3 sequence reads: CASSTYNEQFL. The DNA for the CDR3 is TGTGCCAGCAGCACATACAATGAGCAGTTCTTA.

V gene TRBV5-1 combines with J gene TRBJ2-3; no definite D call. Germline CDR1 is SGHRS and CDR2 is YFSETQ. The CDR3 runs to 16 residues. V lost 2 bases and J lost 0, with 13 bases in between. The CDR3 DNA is TGCGCCAGCAGCTTTAAGGGCCGCACTAGCACAGATACGCAGTATTTT. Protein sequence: CASSFKGRTSTDTQYF.

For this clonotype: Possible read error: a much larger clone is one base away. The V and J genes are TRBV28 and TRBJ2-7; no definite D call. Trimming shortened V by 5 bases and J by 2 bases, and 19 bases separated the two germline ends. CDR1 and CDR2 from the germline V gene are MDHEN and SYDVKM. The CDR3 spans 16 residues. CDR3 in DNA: TGTGCCAGCAGTCCGATTGTGACACTTAAGGCCTACGAGCAGTACTTC. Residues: CASSPIVTLKAYEQYF.

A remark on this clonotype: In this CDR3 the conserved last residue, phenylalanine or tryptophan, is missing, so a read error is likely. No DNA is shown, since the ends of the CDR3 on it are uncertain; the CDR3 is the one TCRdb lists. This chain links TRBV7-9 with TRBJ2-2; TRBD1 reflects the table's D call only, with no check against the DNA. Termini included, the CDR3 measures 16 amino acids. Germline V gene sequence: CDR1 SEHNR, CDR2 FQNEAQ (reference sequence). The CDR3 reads CASSLVLQGWTEELLS.

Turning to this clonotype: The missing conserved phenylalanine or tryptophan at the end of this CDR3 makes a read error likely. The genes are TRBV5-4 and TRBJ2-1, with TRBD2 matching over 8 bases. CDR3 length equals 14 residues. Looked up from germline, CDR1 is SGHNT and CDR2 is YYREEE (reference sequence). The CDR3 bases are TGTACCAGCAGCCCGCGCGGGGGGATAGATGAGCAGTTCCTC. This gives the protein CTSSPRGGIDEQFL.

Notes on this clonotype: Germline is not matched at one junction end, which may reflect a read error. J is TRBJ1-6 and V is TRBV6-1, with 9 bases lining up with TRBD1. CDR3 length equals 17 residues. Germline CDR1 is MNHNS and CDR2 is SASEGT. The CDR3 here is CTSSEPAGTGRNSPLHF. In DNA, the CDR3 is TGTACCAGCAGTGAACCAGCGGGGACAGGGCGGAATTCACCCCTCCACTTT.

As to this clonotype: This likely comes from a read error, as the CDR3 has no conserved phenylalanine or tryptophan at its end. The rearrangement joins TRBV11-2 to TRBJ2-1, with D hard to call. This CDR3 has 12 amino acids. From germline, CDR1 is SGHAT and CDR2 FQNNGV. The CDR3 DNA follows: TGTACCAGCAGCCTAGGTGGTCTTGAACAGTTCGTC. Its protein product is CTSSLGGLEQFV.

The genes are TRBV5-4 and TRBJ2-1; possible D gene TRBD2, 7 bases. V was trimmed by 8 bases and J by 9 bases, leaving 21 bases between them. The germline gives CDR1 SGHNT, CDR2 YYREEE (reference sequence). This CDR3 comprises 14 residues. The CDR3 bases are TGTGCCAGAGGTCGGGGGGCGGGAGACATTGAGCAGTTCTTC. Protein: CARGRGAGDIEQFF.

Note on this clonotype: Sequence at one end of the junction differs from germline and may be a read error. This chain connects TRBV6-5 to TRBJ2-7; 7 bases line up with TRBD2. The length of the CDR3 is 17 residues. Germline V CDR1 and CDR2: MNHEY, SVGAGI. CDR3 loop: CGSSYSVREGKTYEQYF. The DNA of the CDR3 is TGTGGCAGCAGTTACTCCGTTAGGGAGGGTAAGACCTACGAGCAGTATTTC.

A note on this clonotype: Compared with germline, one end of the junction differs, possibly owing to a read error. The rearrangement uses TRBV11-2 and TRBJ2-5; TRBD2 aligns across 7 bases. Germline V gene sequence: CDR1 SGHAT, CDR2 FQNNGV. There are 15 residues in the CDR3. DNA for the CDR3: TGTGTCAGCAGCCTCGTCGGACTAGTCCCAGAGACCCAGTACTTC. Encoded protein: CVSSLVGLVPETQYF.

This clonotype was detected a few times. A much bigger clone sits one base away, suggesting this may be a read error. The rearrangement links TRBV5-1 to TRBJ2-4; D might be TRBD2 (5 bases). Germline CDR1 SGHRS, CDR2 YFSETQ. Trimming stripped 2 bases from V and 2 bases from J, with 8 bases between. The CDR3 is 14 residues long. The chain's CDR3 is CASSFGDPKNIQYF. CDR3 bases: TGCGCCAGCAGCTTCGGGGATCCCAAAAACATTCAGTACTTC.

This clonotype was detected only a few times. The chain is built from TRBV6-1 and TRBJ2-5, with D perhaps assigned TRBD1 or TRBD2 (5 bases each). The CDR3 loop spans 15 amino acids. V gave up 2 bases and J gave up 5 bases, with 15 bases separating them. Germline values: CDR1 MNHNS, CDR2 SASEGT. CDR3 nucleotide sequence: TGTGCCAGCAGTGAAATACCAGGGAGCCAGGAGACCCAGTACTTC. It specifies CASSEIPGSQETQYF.

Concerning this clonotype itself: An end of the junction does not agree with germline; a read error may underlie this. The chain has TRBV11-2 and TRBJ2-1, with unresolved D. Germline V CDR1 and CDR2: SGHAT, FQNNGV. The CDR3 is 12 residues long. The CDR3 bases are TGTGCCAGCTGCTTCAATTACAATAAGCAATTCTTC. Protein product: CASCFNYNKQFF.

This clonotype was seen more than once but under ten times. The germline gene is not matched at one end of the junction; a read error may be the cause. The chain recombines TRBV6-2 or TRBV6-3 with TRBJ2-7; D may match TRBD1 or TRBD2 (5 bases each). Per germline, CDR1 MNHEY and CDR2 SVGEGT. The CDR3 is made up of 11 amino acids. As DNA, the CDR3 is TGTGCCAACAGTACCAGGGACGAGCAATACTTC. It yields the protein CANSTRDEQYF.

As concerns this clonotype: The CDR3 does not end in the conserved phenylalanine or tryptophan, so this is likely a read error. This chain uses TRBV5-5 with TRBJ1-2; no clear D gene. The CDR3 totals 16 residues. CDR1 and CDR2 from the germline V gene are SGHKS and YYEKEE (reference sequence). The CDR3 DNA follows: TGTGCCAGCAGCCCTCACCCGGAAAGAACTAACCATGGCTACACCTTA. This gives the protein CASSPHPERTNHGYTL.

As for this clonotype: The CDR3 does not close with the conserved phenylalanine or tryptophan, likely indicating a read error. The CDR3: CASSLILGQTSGSTIYL. Written as DNA, the CDR3 is TGTGCCAGCAGTCTCATCCTGGGACAGACTTCTGGAAGCACCATATATCTT. The genes are TRBV28 and TRBJ1-3, with 7 bases identical to TRBD1. The germline V gene has CDR1 MDHEN and CDR2 SYDVKM. The CDR3 contains 17 residues.

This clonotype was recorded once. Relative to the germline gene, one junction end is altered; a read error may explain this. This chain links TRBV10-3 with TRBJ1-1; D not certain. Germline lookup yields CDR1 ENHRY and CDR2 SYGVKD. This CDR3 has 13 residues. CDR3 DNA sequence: TGTGCCATCAGTGATCGCCAGATCACTGAATCTTTCTTT. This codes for CAISDRQITESFF.

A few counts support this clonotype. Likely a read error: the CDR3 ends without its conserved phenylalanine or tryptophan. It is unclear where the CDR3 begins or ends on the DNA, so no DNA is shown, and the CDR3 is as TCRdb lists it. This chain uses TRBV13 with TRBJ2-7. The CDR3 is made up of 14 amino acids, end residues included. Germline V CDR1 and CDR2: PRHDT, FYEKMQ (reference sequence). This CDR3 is CASSSYTYSGEQYL.

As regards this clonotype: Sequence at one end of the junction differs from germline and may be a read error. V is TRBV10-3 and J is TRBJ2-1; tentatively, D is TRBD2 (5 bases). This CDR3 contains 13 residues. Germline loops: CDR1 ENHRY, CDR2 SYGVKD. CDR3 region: CAIRGNQGNDQFF. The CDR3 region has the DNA TGTGCCATCCGAGGGAATCAAGGCAATGATCAGTTCTTC.